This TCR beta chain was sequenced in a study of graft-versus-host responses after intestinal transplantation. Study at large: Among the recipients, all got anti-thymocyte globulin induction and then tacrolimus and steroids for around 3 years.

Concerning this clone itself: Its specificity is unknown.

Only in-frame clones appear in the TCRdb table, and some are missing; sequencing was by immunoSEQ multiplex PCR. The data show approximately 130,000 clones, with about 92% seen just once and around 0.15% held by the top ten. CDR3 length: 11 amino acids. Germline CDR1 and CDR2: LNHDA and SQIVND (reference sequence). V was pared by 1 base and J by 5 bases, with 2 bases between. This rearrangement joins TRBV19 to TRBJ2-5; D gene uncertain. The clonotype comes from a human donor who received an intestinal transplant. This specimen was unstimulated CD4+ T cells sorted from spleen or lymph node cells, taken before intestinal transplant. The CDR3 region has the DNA TGTGCCAGTAGTATAGCCGAGACCCAGTACTTC. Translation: CASSIAETQYF.